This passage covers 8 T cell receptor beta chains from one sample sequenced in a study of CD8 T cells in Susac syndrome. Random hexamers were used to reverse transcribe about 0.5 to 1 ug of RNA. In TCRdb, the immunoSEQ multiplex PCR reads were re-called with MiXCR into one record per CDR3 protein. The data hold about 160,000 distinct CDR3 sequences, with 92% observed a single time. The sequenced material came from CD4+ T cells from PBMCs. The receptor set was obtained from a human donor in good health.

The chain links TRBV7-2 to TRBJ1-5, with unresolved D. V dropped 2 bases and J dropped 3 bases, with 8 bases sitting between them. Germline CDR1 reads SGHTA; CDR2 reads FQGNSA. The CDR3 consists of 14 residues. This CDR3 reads CASSLFGANQPQHF. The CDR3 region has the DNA TGTGCCAGCAGCTTATTCGGCGCCAATCAGCCCCAGCATTTT.

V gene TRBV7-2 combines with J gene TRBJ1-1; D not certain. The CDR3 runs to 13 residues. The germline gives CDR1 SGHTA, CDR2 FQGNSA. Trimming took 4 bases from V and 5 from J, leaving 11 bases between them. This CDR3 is CASSWTERTEAFF. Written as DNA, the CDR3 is TGTGCCAGCAGCTGGACCGAGAGGACTGAAGCTTTCTTT.

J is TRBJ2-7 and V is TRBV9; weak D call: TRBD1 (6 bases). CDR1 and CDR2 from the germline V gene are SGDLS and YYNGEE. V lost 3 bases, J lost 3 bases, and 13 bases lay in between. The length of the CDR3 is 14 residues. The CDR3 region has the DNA TGTGCCAGCAGCGCCAACTCACAGGGCTACGAGCAGTACTTC. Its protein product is CASSANSQGYEQYF.

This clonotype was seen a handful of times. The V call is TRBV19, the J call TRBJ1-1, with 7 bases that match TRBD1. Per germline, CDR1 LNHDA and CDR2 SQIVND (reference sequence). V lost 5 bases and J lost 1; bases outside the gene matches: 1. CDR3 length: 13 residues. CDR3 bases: TGTGCCAGTAGTTGGACAGGGAACACTGAAGCTTTCTTT. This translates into CASSWTGNTEAFF.

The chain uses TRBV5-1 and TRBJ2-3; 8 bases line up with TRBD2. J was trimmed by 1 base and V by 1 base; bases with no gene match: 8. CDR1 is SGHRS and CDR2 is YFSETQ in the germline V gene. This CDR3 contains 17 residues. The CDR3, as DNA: TGCGCCAGCAGCTTGATGTTCGCGGGAGGAGGCACAGATACGCAGTATTTT. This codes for CASSLMFAGGGTDTQYF.

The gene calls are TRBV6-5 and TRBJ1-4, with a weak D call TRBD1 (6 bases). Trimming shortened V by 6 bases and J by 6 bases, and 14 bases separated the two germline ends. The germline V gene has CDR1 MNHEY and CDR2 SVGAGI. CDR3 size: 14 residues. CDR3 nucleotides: TGTGCCAGCAGCAAACAGGGAGGGGATGAAAAACTGTTTTTT. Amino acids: CASSKQGGDEKLFF.

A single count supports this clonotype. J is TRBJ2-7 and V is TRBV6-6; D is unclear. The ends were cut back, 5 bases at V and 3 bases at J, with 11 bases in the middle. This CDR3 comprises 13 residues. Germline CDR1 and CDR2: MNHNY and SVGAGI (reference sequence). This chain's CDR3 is CASSDRAHYEQYF. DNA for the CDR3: TGTGCCAGCAGTGACCGGGCCCACTACGAGCAGTACTTC.

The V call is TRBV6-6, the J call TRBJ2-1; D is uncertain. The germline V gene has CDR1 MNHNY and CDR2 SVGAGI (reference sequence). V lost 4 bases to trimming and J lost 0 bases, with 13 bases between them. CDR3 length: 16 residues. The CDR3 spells CASSWGGVRSYNEQFF. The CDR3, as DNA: TGTGCCAGCAGTTGGGGTGGGGTCCGCTCCTACAATGAGCAGTTCTTC.